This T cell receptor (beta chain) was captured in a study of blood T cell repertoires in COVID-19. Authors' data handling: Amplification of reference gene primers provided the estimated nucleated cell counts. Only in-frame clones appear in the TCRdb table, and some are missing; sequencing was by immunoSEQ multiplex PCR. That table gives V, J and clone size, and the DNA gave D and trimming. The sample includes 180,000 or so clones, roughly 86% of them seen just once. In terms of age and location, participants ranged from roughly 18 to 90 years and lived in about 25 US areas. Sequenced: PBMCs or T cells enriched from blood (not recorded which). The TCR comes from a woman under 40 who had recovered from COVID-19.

The CDR3 region has the DNA TGTGCCAGCATCTTGGGGGGTAGCAGAAACACAGATACGCAGTATTTT. Protein: CASILGGSRNTDTQYF. This chain links TRBV7-8 with TRBJ2-3; weak D call: TRBD2 (6 bases). Between the trimmed V and J ends, which lost 7 bases and 2 bases, there was a span of 19 bases. There are 16 residues in the CDR3. CDR1 and CDR2 (germline): SGHVS, FQNEAQ.